This T cell receptor (beta chain) was identified in a study of shared clonotypes between healthy human individuals. Study summary: Per-donor plates numbered three CD4 naive, three CD4 memory, two CD8 naive and one CD8 memory. Study results and caveats: Although depth was large, rarefaction showed that sequencing of the sorted subsets was incomplete. Across subsets, estimated richness was generally greater for naive than for memory populations. Among non-shared clonotypes, generation probabilities were lower than among those shared by all four donors.

Naive CD8 cells were CD45RO-negative, positively selected for CCR7, excluding terminally differentiated effector memory CD45RA+ cells. On this clone: Its antigen is not known.

The table came from immunoSEQ multiplex PCR; TCRdb's copy has only in-frame clones and leaves some out. The sample yields 2 million to 2.5 million clones, about 95% seen once. This CDR3 is 14 amino acids long. V shed 4 bases and J shed 0 bases, with 10 bases lying between them. Germline loops: CDR1 MGHRA, CDR2 YSYEKL. V is TRBV4-1 and J is TRBJ2-7, with TRBD1 as a possible D gene (5 bases). The sequenced sample consisted of naive CD8+ T cells sorted from blood. The source of this sequence is a young man in good health. The CDR3 DNA reads as TGCGCCAGCAGCCTAGACAGTAGCTCCTACGAGCAGTACTTC. Translated, it gives CASSLDSSSYEQYF.